The next 18 T cell receptor beta chains were all read from a single sample in a study of regulatory T cells in long-lasting Graves disease. The authors built TCR beta libraries using iRepertoire HTBI primers and Arm-PCR of CDR3 regions. TCRdb passed the multiplex PCR reads through MiXCR, listing each CDR3 protein once. In the table there are some 440,000 distinct CDR3 sequences, around 20% of which are singletons. Time point indicated: persistent/refractory GD, antithyroid drugs over 5 years with positive TRAb. Making the TCR library involved RNA that had been extracted from PBMCs. Sequenced here: peripheral blood mononuclear cells (PBMCs), sampled when the disease was refractory, from a patient treated with antithyroid drugs. These receptors all come from a female donor with Graves disease.

This clonotype was seen ten or more times. CDR3 sequence: CAWSVGQGRSPLHF. CDR3 DNA: TGTGCCTGGAGTGTCGGGCAGGGAAGATCACCCCTCCACTTT. V and J are TRBV30 and TRBJ1-6, with D maybe TRBD1 (5 bases). CDR1 is GTSNPN, CDR2 SVGIG, per germline (reference sequence). The CDR3 runs to 14 residues. V shed 0 bases and J shed 10 bases, with 13 bases lying between them.

This clonotype was counted at least ten times. The chain couples TRBV24-1 to TRBJ1-1, with 7 nucleotides matching TRBD1. Trimming at V came to 3 bases and at J to 3 bases, leaving 6 bases not matched to a gene. Germline V gene sequence: CDR1 KGHDR, CDR2 SFDVKD. This CDR3 spans 15 amino acids. The CDR3 coding sequence is TGTGCCACCAGTGATCCCTCGACAGGGTACACTGAAGCTTTCTTT. Translated: CATSDPSTGYTEAFF.

The J gene is TRBJ2-2, the V gene TRBV2; 9 bases line up with TRBD1. The CDR3 covers 16 residues. Trimming took 4 bases from V and 6 from J; bases not matched to a gene: 9. In germline, CDR1 is SNHLY, CDR2 FYNNEI. Here the CDR3 reads CASSVRDRDYSGELFF. The CDR3 DNA reads as TGTGCCAGCAGTGTCCGGGACAGGGACTATTCCGGGGAGCTGTTTTTT.

This clonotype was detected many times. V gene TRBV12-3 or TRBV12-4 combines with J gene TRBJ1-5, with D perhaps matching TRBD1 (5 bases). The CDR3 is 16 amino acids. V gave up 5 bases and J gave up 5 bases, with 19 bases separating them. The CDR3 reads CASSLGEFIGDQPQHF. The CDR3 DNA reads as TGTGCCAGCAGTCTGGGGGAATTTATTGGGGATCAGCCCCAGCATTTT.

This clonotype occurred many times. Sequence at one end of the junction differs from germline and may be a read error. The rearrangement uses TRBV5-1 and TRBJ1-2; possibly TRBD1 for D (5 bases). The CDR3 is made up of 12 amino acids. In germline, CDR1 is SGHRS, CDR2 YFSETQ. CDR3 region: CASSLEGYGYTF. The CDR3 bases are TGTGCCAGCAGCTTAGAGGGGTATGGCTACACCTTC.

This clonotype has only a few counts. The gene calls are TRBV6-9 and TRBJ2-7, with D tentatively TRBD2 (5 bases). The CDR3 spans 17 residues. The ends were cut back, 4 bases at V and 2 bases at J, with 21 bases in the middle. The germline CDR1 and CDR2 sequences are MNHGY and SVAAGI. The CDR3 DNA reads TGTGCCAGCAGTTGGGTAAAAGCGGCAGCAGTAACCTACGAGCAGTACTTC. Protein: CASSWVKAAAVTYEQYF.

The table lists this clonotype with a few counts. The gene calls are TRBV5-5 and TRBJ2-7; D is unresolved. Germline V gene lookup returns CDR1 SGHKS and CDR2 YYEKEE (reference sequence). V was cut by 2 bases and J by 0 bases, with 9 bases left in between. This CDR3 region has 14 residues. For the CDR3, the DNA is TGTGCCAGCAGCTTTACCCCGGGCTCCTACGAGCAGTACTTC. Residues: CASSFTPGSYEQYF.

V usage is TRBV4-1 and J usage is TRBJ1-2, with D perhaps matching TRBD1 (6 bases). Germline CDR1 MGHRA, CDR2 YSYEKL. The CDR3 runs 13 residues. V gave up 3 bases and J gave up 7 bases, with 12 bases separating them. The CDR3 is CASSHQGTSGYTF. CDR3 sequence (DNA): TGCGCCAGCAGCCATCAGGGGACGTCTGGCTACACCTTC.

The chain employs TRBV4-1 and TRBJ2-7; D unclear. Germline assignment: CDR1 MGHRA and CDR2 YSYEKL. The CDR3 is 13 amino acids. Trimming removed 1 base from V and 2 bases from J, with 6 bases in between. Written as DNA, the CDR3 is TGCGCCAGCAGCCAAGTAGGGCCCTACGAGCAGTACTTC. This codes for CASSQVGPYEQYF.

V gene TRBV10-3 combines with J gene TRBJ2-7; 7 nucleotides agree with TRBD1. CDR3 size: 13 residues. The germline gives CDR1 ENHRY, CDR2 SYGVKD. Trimming cost V 8 bases and J 1 base; bases outside gene matches: 5. As DNA, the CDR3 is TGTGCCATCGGGGACAGAGGGTCCTACGAGCAGTACTTC. Amino acid sequence: CAIGDRGSYEQYF.

This clonotype has more than one count but fewer than ten. V gene TRBV24-1 combines with J gene TRBJ2-7, with no clear D. With 4 bases removed from V and 3 bases from J, the gap between germline ends came to 6 bases. The CDR3 is 12 residues long. CDR1 is KGHDR and CDR2 is SFDVKD in the germline V gene. DNA for the CDR3: TGTGCCACCAGTGACCTGGGCTACGAGCAGTACTTC. Residues: CATSDLGYEQYF.

V gene TRBV6-2 or TRBV6-3 combines with J gene TRBJ2-1; D is ambiguous. CDR1 is MNHEY and CDR2 is SVGEGT in the germline V gene. This CDR3 contains 13 residues. The V end was cut by 2 bases, the J end by 7 bases, with 9 bases between. CDR3 protein: CASSYNMGNEQFF. CDR3 bases: TGTGCCAGCAGTTACAATATGGGTAATGAGCAGTTCTTC.

This clonotype was observed a few times. The V call is TRBV9, the J call TRBJ2-7, with 10 bases lining up with TRBD2. The CDR3 contains 15 residues. J gave up 6 bases and V 0 bases, and 6 bases lay outside the gene matches. Germline CDR1 and CDR2: SGDLS and YYNGEE. Here the CDR3 reads CASSVGASGGAEQYF. CDR3 nucleotide sequence: TGTGCCAGCAGCGTAGGAGCCAGCGGGGGGGCCGAGCAGTACTTC.

This clonotype was counted many times. The V and J genes are TRBV19 and TRBJ2-2; 9 bases agree with TRBD2. With 0 bases clipped from V and 5 bases from J, the junction kept 7 bases outside the gene matches. In germline, CDR1 is LNHDA, CDR2 SQIVND (reference sequence). The CDR3 length is 17 residues. The CDR3: CASSIDAGGARTGELFF. The DNA for the CDR3 is TGTGCCAGTAGTATAGATGCGGGGGGGGCACGGACCGGGGAGCTGTTTTTT.

In its sample, this clonotype was seen a few times. V gene TRBV5-6 combines with J gene TRBJ2-7, with D possibly being TRBD1 (6 bases). Germline CDR1 is SGHDT and CDR2 is YYEEEE. This CDR3 region has 14 residues. Between the trimmed V and J ends, which lost 3 bases and 4 bases, there was a span of 14 bases. In DNA, the CDR3 is TGTGCCAGCAGCTCGCCCCCCAGGGGTTACGAGCAGTACTTC. Its protein product is CASSSPPRGYEQYF.

This clonotype was counted at least ten times. The chain has TRBV28 and TRBJ1-5; D unresolved. V lost 6 bases and J lost 1, with 19 bases in between. There are 17 residues in the CDR3. The germline CDR1 and CDR2 sequences are MDHEN and SYDVKM. The CDR3 spells CASRFNSPIRSNQPQHF. CDR3 DNA sequence: TGTGCCAGCAGGTTCAATTCCCCCATTAGGAGCAATCAGCCCCAGCATTTT.

This clonotype turned up a few times. V is TRBV3-1 and J is TRBJ2-3; TRBD2 agrees at 8 bases. Trimming at V came to 0 bases and at J to 2 bases, leaving 7 bases not matched to a gene. This CDR3 comprises 17 residues. Germline CDR1 reads LGHDT; CDR2 reads YNNKEL (reference sequence). The CDR3 sequence is CASSQDGGASLTDTQYF. The CDR3 nucleotides read TGTGCCAGCAGCCAAGACGGGGGGGCTAGTCTCACAGATACGCAGTATTTT.

This clonotype was seen many times. The chain carries TRBV11-2 and TRBJ2-7; D is ambiguous. The CDR3 covers 14 residues. From germline, CDR1 is SGHAT and CDR2 FQNNGV. Trimming stripped 5 bases from V and 7 bases from J, with 18 bases between. DNA for the CDR3: TGTGCCAGCAGCATCCCCGGGTCATCGCGGGAGCAGTACTTC. The encoded protein is CASSIPGSSREQYF.